These 17 T cell receptor beta chains were all obtained from the same sample, sequenced in a study of blood T cells in healthy people across ages. Combining a sample-barcoded 5' primer with a J-beta primer mix, a second PCR ran for roughly 7 to 11 cycles. In TCRdb, the 5' RACE reads were re-called with MiXCR into one record per CDR3 protein. Counted here are hundreds of thousands of distinct CDR3 sequences, roughly 30% occurring once; the ten biggest clones make up approximately 14%. Source material: blood. The origin of the receptors is a woman older than 75 in good health.

Comment on this clonotype: It may be a read error: a sequence one base away is much more abundant. The V call is TRBV12-5, the J call TRBJ2-7; 9 nucleotides match TRBD1. V lost 6 bases and J lost 2; bases outside the gene matches: 8. This CDR3 contains 15 residues. Germline V lookup: CDR1 LGHNT, CDR2 FRNRAP. Here the CDR3 DNA reads TGTGCTAGTGGCAGCCCCGGACAGGGGCCCTACGAGCAGTACTTC. Translating it yields CASGSPGQGPYEQYF.

This clonotype was detected ten times or more. This chain joins TRBV3-1 and TRBJ2-7; D gene ambiguous. The CDR3 is made up of 14 amino acids. V was trimmed by 0 bases and J by 7 bases, leaving 13 bases between them. CDR1 LGHDT and CDR2 YNNKEL come from the germline V gene (reference sequence). This CDR3 is CASSQDDDAGEQYF. DNA of the CDR3: TGTGCCAGCAGCCAAGATGACGACGCCGGTGAGCAGTACTTC.

The CDR3 DNA sequence: TGCAGTGCCGCCGGGACTAGCGGCCCCTACGAGCAGTACTTC. Encoded protein: CSAAGTSGPYEQYF. This chain links TRBV20-1 with TRBJ2-5; TRBD2 matches 11 bases. The DNA end is a closer match to TRBJ2-7, so the J assignment may be wrong. The CDR3 runs 14 residues. Germline CDR1 is DFQATT and CDR2 is SNEGSKA (reference sequence).

At least ten counts were recorded for this clonotype. The genes are TRBV5-1 and TRBJ2-7, with TRBD2 matching over 12 bases. The CDR3 runs to 16 residues. The V gene's germline CDR1 is SGHRS and CDR2 YFSETQ. V dropped 4 bases and J dropped 0; count of bases not matched to a gene: 5. The CDR3 loop is CASSVTSGGTSYEQYF. CDR3 sequence (DNA): TGCGCCAGCAGCGTTACTAGCGGGGGGACCTCCTACGAGCAGTACTTC.

In DNA, the CDR3 is TGTGCCAGCAGCTATCAGGGCTATAATTCACCCCTCCACTTT. It yields the protein CASSYQGYNSPLHF. This chain joins TRBV7-2 and TRBJ1-6; a weak D match, TRBD1 (5 bases). The ends were cut back, 4 bases at V and 3 bases at J, with 7 bases in the middle. This CDR3 comprises 14 residues. The germline V gene encodes CDR1 SGHTA and CDR2 FQGNSA.

The sample holds many counts of this clonotype. The chain links TRBV20-1 to TRBJ2-5, with TRBD2 identical over 7 bases. The V segment lost 6 bases and the J segment 5 bases; nucleotides outside the gene matches: 12. There are 14 residues in the CDR3. Germline loops: CDR1 DFQATT, CDR2 SNEGSKA (reference sequence). CDR3 nucleotides: TGCAGTGCCGAAGCGGGGCAACGAAGGGAGACCCAGTACTTC. Amino acids: CSAEAGQRRETQYF.

This clonotype was seen ten or more times. V is TRBV7-3 and J is TRBJ2-1; the D call may be TRBD1 or TRBD2 (5 bases each). V was cut by 1 base and J by 0 bases, with 16 bases left in between. This CDR3 is built from 18 residues. Germline CDR1 and CDR2: SGHTA and FQGTGA. CDR3 amino acids: CASSLRTRDQSSYNEQFF. In DNA, the CDR3 is TGTGCCAGCAGCTTAAGGACACGGGACCAAAGCTCCTACAATGAGCAGTTCTTC.

This clonotype was recorded many times. The chain is built from TRBV15 and TRBJ2-7; 7 bases fit TRBD1. From germline, CDR1 is LNHNV and CDR2 YYDKDF (reference sequence). Trimming at V came to 2 bases and at J to 2 bases, leaving 3 bases not matched to a gene. The CDR3 spans 14 residues. The CDR3 reads CATSRRQGPYEQYF. The CDR3 DNA sequence: TGTGCCACCAGCAGAAGACAGGGCCCCTACGAGCAGTACTTC.

This clonotype was observed a handful of times. This may arise from a read error, as a much more abundant clone is one base away. V is TRBV7-3 and J is TRBJ2-7; D is unresolved. V was pared by 2 bases and J by 7 bases, with 12 bases between. Germline CDR1 reads SGHTA; CDR2 reads FQGTGA. CDR3 length equals 13 residues. The CDR3 sequence is CASSLSTGGEQYF. DNA for the CDR3: TGTGCCAGCAGCTTATCAACCGGCGGTGAGCAGTACTTC.

This clonotype was recorded at least ten times. V and J are TRBV4-2 and TRBJ1-4; 7 bases agree with TRBD1. The trim removed 3 bases at V and 0 bases at J, leaving 7 bases unmatched. Germline assignment: CDR1 LGHNA and CDR2 YNFKEQ. This CDR3 comprises 17 residues. The CDR3 nucleotides read TGTGCCAGCAGCCAGTCTCAGGGGGAGTCAACTAATGAAAAACTGTTTTTT. This encodes CASSQSQGESTNEKLFF.

In this sample, this clonotype turned up many times. This may stem from a read error, because a much larger clone lies one nucleotide away. As DNA, the CDR3 is TGTGCCAGCAGCCAAGAAGGAGTCGGGGGCAGGTTCTACTACAATGAGCAGTACTTC. Translation gives CASSQEGVGGRFYYNEQYF. The chain has TRBV4-2 and TRBJ2-7, with D possibly being TRBD1 or TRBD2 (6 bases each). Germline assignment: CDR1 LGHNA and CDR2 YNFKEQ. V was pared by 0 bases and J by 7 bases, with 28 bases between. The CDR3 totals 19 residues.

This clonotype has at least ten counts. The chain recombines TRBV7-8 with TRBJ1-2; 7 bases map to TRBD1. Germline V CDR1 and CDR2: SGHVS, FQNEAQ. The CDR3 contains 13 residues. V was pared by 4 bases and J by 8 bases, with 7 bases of the junction left unmatched. CDR3 sequence reads: CASSYRQGLGYTF. The CDR3 DNA sequence: TGTGCCAGCAGCTATCGACAGGGTTTGGGCTACACCTTC.

This clonotype was recorded at least ten times. The rearrangement links TRBV20-1 to TRBJ2-5; possible D gene TRBD1, 7 bases. Germline V CDR1 and CDR2: DFQATT, SNEGSKA (reference sequence). The CDR3 is 15 amino acids. V lost 7 bases and J 5 bases, leaving 23 bases between the germline ends. The CDR3 DNA is TGCAGTGTTATACTTGGGTCAGGGGGACTGGAGACCCAGTACTTC. This translates into CSVILGSGGLETQYF.

This clonotype was observed many times. This chain links TRBV7-6 with TRBJ1-1; TRBD1 aligns across 10 bases. With 5 bases clipped from V and 7 bases from J, the junction kept 4 bases outside the gene matches. Germline values: CDR1 SGHVS, CDR2 FNYEAQ. The length of the CDR3 is 13 residues. The CDR3 reads CASSAGQGVEAFF. The CDR3 region has the DNA TGTGCCAGCAGCGCCGGACAGGGGGTTGAAGCTTTCTTT. Filled out from reference TRBV7-6 and TRBJ1-1, the complete variable domain reads GAGVSQSPRYKVTKRGQDVALRCDPISGHVSLYWYRQALGQGPEFLTYFNYEAQQDKSGLPNDRFSAERPEGSISTLTIQRTEQRDSAMYRCASSAGQGVEAFFGQGTRLTVV.

The CDR3 here is CASSLPAGQLYF. CDR3 DNA: TGTGCCAGCAGCCTCCCCGCAGGCCAGTTATATTTT. This rearrangement joins TRBV3-1 to TRBJ1-3, with D uncertain. CDR3 length equals 12 residues. Trimming took off 4 bases at V and 14 bases at J, with 15 bases between the two ends. Germline CDR1 LGHDT, CDR2 YNNKEL (reference sequence).

This clonotype has a handful of counts. A much larger clone lies one base from this, so it may be a read error. V usage is TRBV4-3 and J usage is TRBJ2-5; possibly TRBD2 for D (7 bases). Germline V gives CDR1 LGHNA, CDR2 YSLEER. V lost 0 bases to trimming and J lost 11 bases, with 22 bases between them. This CDR3 comprises 16 residues. CDR3 nucleotides: TGCGCCAGCAGCCAAGATCGCGGGGGCTTTTACAATGAGCAGTACTTC. As protein: CASSQDRGGFYNEQYF.

A note on this clonotype: At one end the junction does not follow the germline gene, possibly because of a read error. This chain uses TRBV6-1 with TRBJ2-3, with TRBD1 identical over 7 bases. The CDR3 spans 17 residues. Germline V lookup: CDR1 MNHNS, CDR2 SASEGT. Here the CDR3 reads CAGSRGQASVRTDTQYF. The DNA for the CDR3 is TGTGCCGGCAGTCGAGGACAGGCGTCCGTACGCACAGATACGCAGTATTTT.